This entry is about one T cell receptor (beta chain). The target of this receptor is not known. No base quality information exists; no much larger clone differs at one position. With the immunoSEQ assay, which is a bias-controlled multiplex PCR relying on V- and J-specific primers, TCR beta CDR3 regions were amplified from genomic DNA. In a second PCR step, a proprietary barcode and Illumina adapter sequences were attached to the CDR3 amplicons. An Illumina MiSeq instrument was used for sequencing of the CDR3 libraries. As for the authors' bioinformatics: Export and quality control were handled in immunoSEQ Analyzer 3.0, while downstream analyses relied on R Bioconductor and Immunarch. Repertoire metrics were calculated using only productive rearrangements within the normalized downsampled data set. In the normalized cohort, clonotypes with more than 5 templates were defined as pathologically expanded. Repertoire diversity was measured with the Inverse Simpson Index. The non-normalized data set was used for CMV-specificity analyses so that all clonotypes could be captured. The table was pulled from immuneACCESS by TCRdb, which kept in-frame rearrangements only. Such tables lose some clones; where checked, under half of the loss comes from unresolved V genes, and the rest has no known cause. V, J and clone size were drawn from that table, and D and trimming were deduced from the DNA. Here the sample has under 25,000 clones; approximately 80% occur a single time. The ten largest clones add up to over 15% of the sample.

In the paper's terms, the time point label means: recipient sample about 28 days before transplant, after cytoreduction. Blood samples were obtained from recipients approximately 28 days before transplant and at days 30, 100 and 180 after transplant. Using Nuclei Lysis Solution, genomic DNA was extracted from unfractionated peripheral blood mononuclear cells that were either fresh or cryopreserved. This entry is derived from a study of T cell clonotyping in hematopoietic cell transplantation (dated by TCRdb to about 2021). About the study as a whole: Pretransplant recipient samples were obtained after cytoreduction. In the study, over a hundred blood samples were gathered from 40 or so consecutive transplant recipients and their related donors. Recruitment of patients ran from late 2015 to early 2017, and follow-up continued until late 2020 or until death. Study-wide conclusions, independent of this receptor: The sample size was limited and the cells went unsorted, which meant the CD4 and CD8 repertoire contributions could not be told apart. Broader TCR repertoire diversity after transplant was predicted by Inverse Simpson Index values from donors and from recipients before transplant. Just a small fraction of recipient repertoires overlapped with donor repertoires, and more than 95% appeared de novo at the given depth. After transplant, TCR diversity in recipients dropped, and pathologically expanded clonotypes increased progressively from day 30 to day 180.

The CDR3 numbers 13 residues from cysteine through phenylalanine. The read is trimmed to its CDR3 DNA, 39 bases read in frame from base 1. V is reduced by 9 bases and J by 0 bases, leaving a spacing of 9 bases between them. CDR1 and CDR2 (SNHLY, FYNNEI) derive from the germline V gene. The sequences come from peripheral blood mononuclear cells, collected before stem cell transplant. The sequence links TRBV2 to TRBJ1-5, with the D gene call left open. This TCR was recovered from a man in his 60s with acute myeloid leukemia. Some clones in this sample may be carry-over from other donors' samples. The nucleotide sequence reads as follows: TGTGCCAGTCAAAGGGATAGCAATCAGCCCCAGCATTTT. It encodes CASQRDSNQPQHF.